The source of this TCR beta chain is a study of cytomegalovirus exposure and HLA in healthy donors. Study conclusions and caveats: According to a later analysis, most TCR beta chains associated with CMV appeared HLA-restricted. It was 150 or so TCR beta chains that were listed as cytomegalovirus-associated. Sequencing likely caused a cluster of highly shared sequence variants.

Note on this clone: Its antigen is not known.

The CDR3 is made up of 15 amino acids. J gave up 2 bases and V 3 bases, and 5 bases lay outside the gene matches. Per germline, CDR1 MNHEY and CDR2 SVGAGI. The primer mix had 60 Vbeta and 13 Jbeta primers. The protocol was immunoSEQ multiplex PCR, while the TCRdb copy is restricted to in-frame clones and leaves out a portion. In all, the sample yields around 57,000 clones. This TCR derives from a woman in her 50s in good health and CMV-seropositive. The chain carries TRBV6-5 and TRBJ1-2, with 8 bases identical to TRBD1. What was sequenced was PBMCs. The CDR3 here is CASSYSTGENYGYTF. The CDR3 coding sequence is TGTGCCAGCAGTTATTCGACAGGGGAAAACTATGGCTACACCTTC.